Shown below are 14 T cell receptor beta chains from a single sample sequenced in a study of blood T cell repertoires in COVID-19. The assay was immunoSEQ multiplex PCR, and TCRdb's table has in-frame clones only and misses some. The data hold around 63,000 clones, with 80% observed a single time. The sequenced material came from peripheral blood. These receptors were obtained from a man aged 55 to 70 with acute or convalescent COVID-19.

The rearrangement links TRBV7-9 to TRBJ2-7, with D possibly being TRBD2 (5 bases). Looked up from germline, CDR1 is SEHNR and CDR2 is FQNEAQ (reference sequence). The CDR3 runs to 12 residues. Trimming cost V 5 bases and J 4 bases, with 9 bases left between them. The CDR3 is CASSTRGYEQYF. The CDR3 DNA sequence: TGTGCCAGCAGCACCCGAGGGTACGAGCAGTACTTC.

The V gene is TRBV7-3, the J gene TRBJ1-1; D uncertain. CDR1 and CDR2 from the germline V gene are SGHTA and FQGTGA. The germline V and J ends were trimmed by 7 bases and 0 bases, with 9 bases remaining between them. The CDR3 sequence is 13 residues long. CDR3 region: CASTERVNTEAFF. The CDR3 region has the DNA TGTGCCAGCACCGAGAGGGTGAACACTGAAGCTTTCTTT.

This clone was seen a handful of times. The chain uses TRBV18 and TRBJ2-7; a possible D gene is TRBD2 (5 bases). Trimming shortened V by 2 bases and J by 3 bases, and 14 bases separated the two germline ends. The CDR3 extends over 15 amino acids. Germline values: CDR1 KGHSH, CDR2 LQKENI. Here the CDR3 reads CASSPDGAGNYEQYF. The DNA for the CDR3 is TGTGCCAGCTCACCAGACGGAGCCGGGAACTACGAGCAGTACTTC.

This chain connects TRBV28 to TRBJ2-5, with D unclear. V lost 3 bases and J lost 5, with 19 bases in between. This CDR3 is 16 amino acids long. Germline V gene data show CDR1 as MDHEN and CDR2 as SYDVKM. This CDR3 reads CASSFVRGRLGETQYF. In nucleotides, the CDR3 is TGTGCCAGCAGTTTCGTGAGAGGAAGGCTTGGGGAGACCCAGTACTTC.

This clone was seen more than once but under ten times. The chain employs TRBV5-1 and TRBJ2-5, with 7 nucleotides matching TRBD2. Germline CDR1 and CDR2: SGHRS and YFSETQ. The CDR3 runs 15 residues. V gave up 0 bases and J gave up 0 bases; unmatched junction bases: 2. In nucleotides, the CDR3 is TGCGCCAGCAGCTTGGGTGGACTAGACCAAGAGACCCAGTACTTC. As protein: CASSLGGLDQETQYF.

The chain carries TRBV19 and TRBJ2-7; possibly TRBD1 for D (5 bases). Germline assignment: CDR1 LNHDA and CDR2 SQIVND (reference sequence). Trimming cost V 9 bases and J 1 base, with 16 bases left between them. The CDR3 consists of 14 residues. This chain's CDR3 is CARRQNRLSYEQYF. CDR3 nucleotide sequence: TGTGCCAGGAGACAGAATCGCCTTTCCTACGAGCAGTACTTC.

The chain carries TRBV5-6 and TRBJ1-6; D remains unclear. Deletions cut 2 bases from V and 6 bases from J, with 9 bases between. Germline V lookup: CDR1 SGHDT, CDR2 YYEEEE. This CDR3 comprises 14 residues. Here the CDR3 reads CASSFPGGNSPLHF. CDR3 nucleotide sequence: TGTGCCAGCAGCTTTCCGGGAGGTAATTCACCCCTCCACTTT.

The gene calls are TRBV7-8 and TRBJ2-2; maybe TRBD1 (6 bases). Deletions cut 7 bases from V and 6 bases from J, with 18 bases between. Per germline, CDR1 SGHVS and CDR2 FQNEAQ. The CDR3 spans 15 residues. CDR3 protein: CASNTPRAGAGELFF. The DNA of the CDR3 is TGTGCCAGCAACACCCCCCGGGCAGGGGCCGGGGAGCTGTTTTTT.

The chain couples TRBV21-1 to TRBJ2-5; no DNA check was done on the table's D call, TRBD2. TRBV21-1 is described as a pseudogene. This CDR3 region has 18 residues. The CDR3 here is CASSTPGGGRGLQETQYF. The CDR3 DNA is TGTGCCAGCAGCACTCCGGGAGGAGGCAGGGGCCTACAAGAGACCCAGTACTTC.

The J gene is TRBJ2-3, the V gene TRBV18, with unresolved D. Trimming cost V 5 bases and J 1 base, with 7 bases left between them. Germline V lookup: CDR1 KGHSH, CDR2 LQKENI. CDR3 size: 13 residues. Written as DNA, the CDR3 is TGTGCCAGCTCAAACCCGGGCACAGATACGCAGTATTTT. It specifies CASSNPGTDTQYF.

J is TRBJ2-2 and V is TRBV5-1; D gene ambiguous. V was trimmed by 0 bases and J by 5 bases, leaving 5 bases between them. The CDR3 length is 13 residues. The V gene's germline CDR1 is SGHRS and CDR2 YFSETQ. CDR3 coding DNA: TGCGCCAGCAGCTTGGACCTAACCGGGGAGCTGTTTTTT. Translating gives CASSLDLTGELFF.

This clone was picked up a small number of times. The chain has TRBV6-5 and TRBJ2-3, with 9 bases that match TRBD1. J was trimmed by 6 bases and V by 4 bases; bases with no gene match: 8. Germline V CDR1 and CDR2: MNHEY, SVGAGI. The CDR3 length is 15 residues. CDR3 DNA sequence: TGTGCCAGCAGTTCAGCGGGACAGGGTTCCGATACGCAGTATTTT. Residues: CASSSAGQGSDTQYF.

This clone was found a few times. The rearrangement links TRBV2 to TRBJ2-1; 7 nucleotides align to TRBD2. CDR1 is SNHLY and CDR2 is FYNNEI in the germline V gene. After removal of 4 bases from V and 10 bases from J, the junction contained 10 bases not matched to a gene. The CDR3 consists of 14 residues. CDR3 nucleotide sequence: TGTGCCAGCAGTGGAGACGGGGGGAACGCGGAGCAGTTCTTC. Translated, it gives CASSGDGGNAEQFF.

A single count supports this clone. CDR3 in amino acids: CASSYKNTEAFF. As DNA, the CDR3 is TGTGCCAGCAGCTACAAGAACACTGAAGCTTTCTTT. V and J are TRBV7-9 and TRBJ1-1, with D unresolved. Germline V gives CDR1 SEHNR, CDR2 FQNEAQ (reference sequence). The CDR3 has 12 residues. V shed 4 bases and J shed 1 base, with 4 bases lying between them.